The sequence of this TCR beta chain was determined in a study of metastatic and nonmetastatic thyroid tumors (TCRdb year 2020). Broadly, across the study: Repertoires were compared across peripheral blood and tumor or nodule tissue samples from malignant and benign thyroid patients.

Libraries were made using PCR. The sequencing machine was an Illumina HiSeq 4000. High-throughput sequencing was used to profile the CDR3 region of the TCR beta-chain in every patient. The source study handled its data this way. A classifier to discriminate distant-metastatic papillary thyroid cancer patients was built from CDR3 differences across clinicopathological groups. To measure repertoire diversity the researchers used the Shannon index, while the Morisita-Horn index served to gauge how similar the tumor and blood repertoires were. TCRdb took the public reads, trimmed them with fastp at Q25, ran MiXCR for clone calling and kept in-frame beta chains. The V and J calls come from TCRdb's annotation, not from the publication. The sample includes about 40,000 clones, with about an eighth observed a single time. 20% to 25% of the sample goes to the ten largest clones. This clone was detected only a few times. There is no known antigen for this receptor. This clone may be a read error of a much larger clone one base away.

No treatment had been received by any patient before thyroid surgery. The study retrospectively analysed patient clinical samples collected from the early 2010s to the late 2010s using T-cell receptor beta sequencing. CDR1 and CDR2 are drawn from the germline V gene: KGHSH, LQKENI. Unmatched junction bases come to 3, with V trimmed by 4 bases and J by 4 bases. The CDR3 contains 13 residues, cysteine and phenylalanine counted. Only CDR3 DNA is held: 39 bases, read in frame from base 1. What the research found in general, with its limitations: In both blood and tumor samples, malignant tumors were reported to have significantly higher TCR beta diversity than benign nodules.

Sequencing was done on a sample of blood. This receptor chain uses TRBV18 and TRBJ1-2; 7 bases in the junction line up with TRBD1. The receptor was isolated from a female donor with papillary thyroid cancer or a benign thyroid nodule (not recorded which). Some clones in this sample may be carry-over from other donors' samples. The DNA sequence follows: TGTGCCAGCTCACAGGGACAGTCCTATGGCTACACCTTC. Translated, this is CASSQGQSYGYTF.